The 9 T cell receptor beta chains listed next were all sequenced from one sample in a study of response to subunit inactivated influenza vaccine. TCRdb re-called the RT-PCR reads through MiXCR, storing one row per CDR3 protein. Of about 190,000 distinct CDR3 sequences detected, 13% to 15% appear once; the ten largest clones hold roughly 24%. Sequencing was performed on CD8+ T cells sorted from PBMCs, taken 5 days after vaccination. The receptors stem from a man aged 45-65 years who received an inactivated influenza vaccine.

This clonotype was recorded a few times. The chain has TRBV25-1 and TRBJ2-1; 11 nucleotides match TRBD2. The CDR3 spans 13 residues. Losses at the gene ends were 4 bases for V and 9 bases for J; bases not matched to a gene: 2. CDR1 is MGHDK, CDR2 SYGVNS, per germline. The CDR3 region has the DNA TGTGCCAGCAGTGCCGGGACTAGCGGTGAGCAGTTCTTC. Its translation: CASSAGTSGEQFF.

This clonotype was seen ten or more times. The rearrangement links TRBV7-2 to TRBJ2-1; D is unresolved. The V gene's germline CDR1 is SGHTA and CDR2 FQGNSA. Trimming took 4 bases from V and 5 from J, leaving 12 bases between them. The CDR3 sequence is 14 residues long. As DNA, the CDR3 is TGTGCCAGCAGCTCCGGGCCGGGTCACAATGAGCAGTTCTTC. As protein: CASSSGPGHNEQFF.

The rearrangement uses TRBV20-1 and TRBJ2-7, with D unresolved. The germline V and J ends were trimmed by 4 bases and 0 bases, with 13 bases remaining between them. Germline V gives CDR1 DFQATT, CDR2 SNEGSKA (reference sequence). CDR3 length: 14 amino acids. The CDR3 DNA is TGCAGTGCTACCCGGACCCTCCTCTCCTACGAGCAGTACTTC. Amino acid sequence: CSATRTLLSYEQYF.

V and J are TRBV7-6 and TRBJ2-1; TRBD2 is a possible D gene (5 bases). This CDR3 is built from 18 residues. Germline CDR1 SGHVS, CDR2 FNYEAQ. The V end lost 1 base, the J end lost 0 bases, and 16 bases lay between the germline ends. This chain's CDR3 is CASSLVADTGSSYNEQFF. As DNA, the CDR3 is TGTGCCAGCAGCTTAGTTGCTGACACGGGGAGCTCCTACAATGAGCAGTTCTTC.

The table lists this clonotype with a few counts. This chain joins TRBV28 and TRBJ1-2; TRBD1 might be the D (6 bases). With 2 bases removed from V and 4 bases from J, the gap between germline ends came to 14 bases. This CDR3 is 15 amino acids long. In germline, CDR1 is MDHEN, CDR2 SYDVKM. The CDR3 DNA follows: TGTGCCAGCAGTTTACGTGGGACATCCATCTATGGCTACACCTTC. Amino acid sequence: CASSLRGTSIYGYTF.

This clonotype has more than one count but fewer than ten. J is TRBJ1-5 and V is TRBV4-1; TRBD1 aligns across 7 bases. The germline gives CDR1 MGHRA, CDR2 YSYEKL. CDR3 length: 13 residues. Trimming at V came to 4 bases and at J to 7 bases, leaving 4 bases not matched to a gene. CDR3 residues: CASSPTGQQPQHF. The DNA for the CDR3 is TGCGCCAGCAGCCCGACAGGGCAACAGCCCCAGCATTTT.

This chain links TRBV28 with TRBJ2-7; TRBD1 or TRBD2 may be the D gene (5 bases each). The V gene lost 5 bases and the J gene lost 5 bases, with 10 bases spanning the gap. Germline V CDR1 and CDR2: MDHEN, SYDVKM. The CDR3 is made up of 12 amino acids. The CDR3 DNA is TGTGCCAGCAGTCCAGGGACGGACGAGCAGTACTTC. As protein: CASSPGTDEQYF. The full variable domain, its missing parts supplied by reference TRBV28 and TRBJ2-7, is DVKVTQSSRYLVKRTGEKVFLECVQDMDHENMFWYRQDPGLGLRLIYFSYDVKMKEKGDIPEGYSVSREKKERFSLILESASTNQTSMYLCASSPGTDEQYFGPGTRLTVT.

V is TRBV5-6 and J is TRBJ2-7; D possibly matches TRBD1 or TRBD2 (5 bases each). Trimming removed 0 bases at V and 5 bases at J, with 12 bases between. The CDR3 totals 14 residues. Germline CDR1 and CDR2: SGHDT and YYEEEE. The DNA for the CDR3 is TGTGCCAGCAGCTTGGTGGGACCAACGGACGAGCAGTACTTC. It codes for CASSLVGPTDEQYF.

This clonotype was detected a few times. This chain uses TRBV7-9 with TRBJ2-1; D not certain. Trimming removed 4 bases from V and 8 bases from J, with 15 bases in between. This CDR3 region has 14 residues. Germline V CDR1 and CDR2: SEHNR, FQNEAQ (reference sequence). This CDR3 reads CASSWPRSPYEQFF. CDR3 bases: TGTGCCAGCAGCTGGCCCAGGAGCCCGTATGAGCAGTTCTTC.